Included here is one T cell receptor beta chain sequence, with context. Antigen specificity is unknown. One end of the junction varies from germline; a read error may be responsible. The length of the CDR3 is 15 residues. Germline V gives CDR1 LGHNA, CDR2 YSLEER. The PCR used 60 Vbeta and 13 Jbeta primers. Profiling relied on immunoSEQ multiplex PCR, and the TCRdb table lists in-frame clones only, not all of them. The table has about 160,000 clones, around 83% seen once. The data derive from a study of cytomegalovirus exposure and HLA in healthy donors. Study results and caveats: In a later analysis, productive TCRs from donors in an Asian-associated ancestry cluster reportedly carried fewer N-insertions than the cohort mean. Productive status was seen about 87% or about 30% of the time for most TCR beta V segments in an earlier analysis.

The specimen sequenced was PBMCs. The receptor was derived from a man in his fifties or sixties in good health and CMV-seropositive. This sequence joins TRBV4-3 and TRBJ2-7; 10 positions agree with TRBD1. The CDR3 sequence: CASSRATGGSCEQYF. CDR3 DNA sequence: TGCGCCAGCAGCCGCGCGACAGGGGGCTCCTGCGAGCAGTACTTC.